This T cell receptor (beta chain) emerged from a study of OX40 agonist ivuxolimab in advanced cancers. Study results and limitations: In the 0.1-3.0 mg/kg groups, partial responders showed among the lowest expansion. Determination of antigen specificity was not performed for the expanded peripheral T cells.

Generated by immunoSEQ multiplex PCR, the TCRdb table keeps only in-frame clones and is missing some. The sample shows approximately 18,000 clones, 70% to 75% of them seen only once. A note on this clone: Its target is unknown.

Exclusion applied to patients with autoimmune disease history or systemic immunosuppression. CDR3 length: 17 amino acids. Trimming at V came to 2 bases and at J to 5 bases, leaving 12 bases not matched to a gene. Germline V gene lookup returns CDR1 SGHDT and CDR2 YYEEEE. This chain uses TRBV5-6 with TRBJ2-5; 10 positions match TRBD1. This TCR was sampled from an adult with an advanced solid tumor such as melanoma, head and neck, liver or kidney cancer. Material: CD4+ or CD8+ T cells sorted from blood, obtained in a trial of the OX40 agonist ivuxolimab. The DNA of the CDR3 is TGTGCCAGCAGCTTTAGACAGGGGGCATGGTTGTGGGAGACCCAGTACTTC. As protein: CASSFRQGAWLWETQYF.